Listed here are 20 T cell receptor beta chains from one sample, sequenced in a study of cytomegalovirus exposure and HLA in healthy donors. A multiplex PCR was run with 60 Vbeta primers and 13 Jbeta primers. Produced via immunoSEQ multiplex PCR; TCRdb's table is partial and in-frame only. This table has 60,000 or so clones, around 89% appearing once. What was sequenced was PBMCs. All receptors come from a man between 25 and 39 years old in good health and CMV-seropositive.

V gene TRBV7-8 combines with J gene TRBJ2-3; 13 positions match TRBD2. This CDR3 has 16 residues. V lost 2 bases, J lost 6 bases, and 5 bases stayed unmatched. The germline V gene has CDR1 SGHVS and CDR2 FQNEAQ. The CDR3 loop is CASSLRTSGSRDTQYF. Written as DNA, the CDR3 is TGTGCCAGCAGCTTAAGGACTAGCGGGAGCAGGGATACGCAGTATTTT.

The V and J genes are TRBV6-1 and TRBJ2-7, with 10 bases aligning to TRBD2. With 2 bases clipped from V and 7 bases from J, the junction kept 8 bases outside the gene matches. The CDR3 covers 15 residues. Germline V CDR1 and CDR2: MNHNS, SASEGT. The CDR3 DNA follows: TGTGCCAGCAGTGAACTGGTAGCGGGAGGTGGGGAGCAGTACTTC. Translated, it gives CASSELVAGGGEQYF.

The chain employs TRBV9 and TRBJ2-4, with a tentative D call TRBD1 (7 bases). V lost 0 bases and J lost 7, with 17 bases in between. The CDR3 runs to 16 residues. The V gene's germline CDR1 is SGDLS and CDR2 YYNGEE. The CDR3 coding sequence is TGTGCCAGCAGCGTAGGTGGGAGGCAGGGGGAGAACATTCAGTACTTC. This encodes CASSVGGRQGENIQYF. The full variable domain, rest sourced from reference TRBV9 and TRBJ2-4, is DSGVTQTPKHLITATGQRVTLRCSPRSGDLSVYWYQQSLDQGLQFLIQYYNGEERAKGNILERFSAQQFPDLHSELNLSSLELGDSALYFCASSVGGRQGENIQYFGAGTRLSVL.

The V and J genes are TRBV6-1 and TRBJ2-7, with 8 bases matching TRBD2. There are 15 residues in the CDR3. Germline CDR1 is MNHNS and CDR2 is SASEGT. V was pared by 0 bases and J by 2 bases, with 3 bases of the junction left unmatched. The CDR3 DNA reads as TGTGCCAGCAGTGAAGCGGGACTAGAGGCCTACGAGCAGTACTTC. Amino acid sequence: CASSEAGLEAYEQYF.

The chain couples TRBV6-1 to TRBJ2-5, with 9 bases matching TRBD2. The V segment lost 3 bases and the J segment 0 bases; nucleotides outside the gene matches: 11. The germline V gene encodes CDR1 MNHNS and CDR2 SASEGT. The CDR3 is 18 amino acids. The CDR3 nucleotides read TGTGCCAGCAGTGAGGGGAGGGCTAGCGGGAAGTACCAAGAGACCCAGTACTTC. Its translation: CASSEGRASGKYQETQYF.

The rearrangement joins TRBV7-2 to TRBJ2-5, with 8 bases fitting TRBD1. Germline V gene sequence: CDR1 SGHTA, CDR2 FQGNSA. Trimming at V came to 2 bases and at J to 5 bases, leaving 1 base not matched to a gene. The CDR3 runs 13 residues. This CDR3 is CASSLNRGETQYF. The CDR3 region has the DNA TGTGCCAGCAGCTTAAACAGGGGGGAGACCCAGTACTTC.

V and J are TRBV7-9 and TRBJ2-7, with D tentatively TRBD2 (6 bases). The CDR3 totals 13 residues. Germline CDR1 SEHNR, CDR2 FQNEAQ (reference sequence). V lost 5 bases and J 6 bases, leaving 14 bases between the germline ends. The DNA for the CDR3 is TGTGCCAGCAGCCACCCGGGGGTAACCGAGCAGTACTTC. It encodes CASSHPGVTEQYF.

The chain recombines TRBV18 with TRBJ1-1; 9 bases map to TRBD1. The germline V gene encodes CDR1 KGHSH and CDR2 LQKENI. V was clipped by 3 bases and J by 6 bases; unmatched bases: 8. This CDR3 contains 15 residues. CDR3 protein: CASSPRTGAGAEAFF. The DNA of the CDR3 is TGTGCCAGCTCACCGCGGACAGGGGCAGGAGCTGAAGCTTTCTTT.

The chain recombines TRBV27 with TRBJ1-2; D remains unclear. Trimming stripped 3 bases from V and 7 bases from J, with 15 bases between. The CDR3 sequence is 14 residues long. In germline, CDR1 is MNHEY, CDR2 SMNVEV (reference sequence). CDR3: CASSFRGPGSGYTF. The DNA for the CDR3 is TGTGCCAGCAGTTTTCGAGGGCCGGGGAGTGGCTACACCTTC.

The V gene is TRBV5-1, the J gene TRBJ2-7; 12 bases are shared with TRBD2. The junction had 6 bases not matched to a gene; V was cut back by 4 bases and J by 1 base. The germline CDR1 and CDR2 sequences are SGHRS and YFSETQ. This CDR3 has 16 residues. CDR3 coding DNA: TGCGCCAGCAGCACTCTAGCGGGAGGGCCTTCCTACGAGCAGTACTTC. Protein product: CASSTLAGGPSYEQYF.

CDR3 in amino acids: CASSRDRLGYTF. In DNA, the CDR3 is TGTGCCAGCAGCCGGGACAGGTTGGGCTACACCTTC. The V and J genes are TRBV6-5 and TRBJ1-2; 8 bases map to TRBD1. Germline V CDR1 and CDR2: MNHEY, SVGAGI. V lost 6 bases, J lost 8 bases, and 5 bases stayed unmatched. The CDR3 is made up of 12 amino acids.

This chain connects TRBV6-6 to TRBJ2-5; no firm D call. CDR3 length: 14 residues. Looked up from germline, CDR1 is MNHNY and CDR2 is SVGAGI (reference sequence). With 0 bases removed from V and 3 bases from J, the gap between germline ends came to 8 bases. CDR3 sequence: CASSYSSVKETQYF. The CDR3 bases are TGTGCCAGCAGTTACTCATCAGTAAAAGAGACCCAGTACTTC.

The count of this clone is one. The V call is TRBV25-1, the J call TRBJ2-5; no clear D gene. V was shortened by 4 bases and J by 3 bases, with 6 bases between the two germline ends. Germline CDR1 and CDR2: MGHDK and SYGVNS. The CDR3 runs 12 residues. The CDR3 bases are TGTGCCAGCAGTGGTCGGGAAGAGACCCAGTACTTC. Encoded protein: CASSGREETQYF.

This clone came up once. CDR3 protein: CASSLGLADKETQYF. DNA of the CDR3: TGTGCCAGCAGTTTGGGACTAGCGGACAAAGAGACCCAGTACTTC. The rearrangement links TRBV6-1 to TRBJ2-5, with 11 nucleotides matching TRBD2. This CDR3 comprises 15 residues. With 5 bases clipped from V and 3 bases from J, the junction kept 5 bases outside the gene matches. CDR1 and CDR2 from the germline V gene are MNHNS and SASEGT.

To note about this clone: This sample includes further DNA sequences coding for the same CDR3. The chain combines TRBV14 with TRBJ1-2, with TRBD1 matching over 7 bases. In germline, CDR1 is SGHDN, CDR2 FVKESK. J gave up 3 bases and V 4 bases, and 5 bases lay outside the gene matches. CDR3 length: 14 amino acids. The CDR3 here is CASSRAGGYYGYTF. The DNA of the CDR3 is TGTGCCAGCAGCCGAGCAGGGGGGTACTATGGCTACACCTTC. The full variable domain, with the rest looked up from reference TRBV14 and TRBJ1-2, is EAGVTQFPSHSVIEKGQTVTLRCDPISGHDNLYWYRRVMGKEIKFLLHFVKESKQDESGMPNNRFLAERTGGTYSTLKVQPAELEDSGVYFCASSRAGGYYGYTFGSGTRLTVV.

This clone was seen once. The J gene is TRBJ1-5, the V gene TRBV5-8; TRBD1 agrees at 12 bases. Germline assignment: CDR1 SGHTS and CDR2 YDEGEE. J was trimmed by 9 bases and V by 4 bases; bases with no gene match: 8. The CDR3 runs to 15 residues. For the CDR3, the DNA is TGTGCCAGCAGCCGGTGGGACAGGGGGCGTGGGCCCCAGCATTTT. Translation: CASSRWDRGRGPQHF.

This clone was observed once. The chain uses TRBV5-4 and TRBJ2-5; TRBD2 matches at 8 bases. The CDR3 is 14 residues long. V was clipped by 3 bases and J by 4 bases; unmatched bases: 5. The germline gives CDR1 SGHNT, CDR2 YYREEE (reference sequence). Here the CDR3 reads CASSSGGWGETQYF. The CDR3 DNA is TGTGCCAGCAGCTCGGGGGGGTGGGGAGAGACCCAGTACTTC.

CDR3 sequence: CASRPTWDRHYEQYF. The CDR3 nucleotides read TGTGCCAGCAGACCAACCTGGGACAGGCACTACGAGCAGTACTTC. The J gene is TRBJ2-7, the V gene TRBV28, with 8 positions matching TRBD1. The V gene end was trimmed by 6 bases and the J gene end by 3 bases; junction bases not matched to a gene: 10. CDR3 length: 15 residues. Germline values: CDR1 MDHEN, CDR2 SYDVKM.

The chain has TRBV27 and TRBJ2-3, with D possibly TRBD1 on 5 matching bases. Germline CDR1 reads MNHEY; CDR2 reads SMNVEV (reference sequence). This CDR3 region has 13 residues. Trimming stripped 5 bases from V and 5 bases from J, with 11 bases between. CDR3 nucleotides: TGTGCCAGCAGTCCCAATAGGGGAGATACGCAGTATTTT. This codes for CASSPNRGDTQYF.

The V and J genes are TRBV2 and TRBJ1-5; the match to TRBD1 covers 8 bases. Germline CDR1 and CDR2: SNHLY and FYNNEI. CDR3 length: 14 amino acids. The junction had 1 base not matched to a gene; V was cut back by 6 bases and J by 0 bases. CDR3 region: CASRDRVSNQPQHF. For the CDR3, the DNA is TGTGCCAGCAGGGACAGGGTTAGCAATCAGCCCCAGCATTTT.